This T cell receptor (beta chain) was recorded in a study of blood T cells in healthy people across ages. Germline CDR1 SGHTA, CDR2 FQGTGA. The CDR3 sequence is 19 residues long. V lost 5 bases to trimming and J lost 4 bases; unmatched junction nucleotides: 20. With a J-beta primer mix and a sample-barcoded 5' primer, a second PCR ran 7 to 11 cycles. TCRdb ran MiXCR on the 5' RACE reads and lists one entry per CDR3 protein. This sample has more than 900,000 distinct CDR3 sequences, with 25% to 35% found just once. The same data also went into a second study, on T cells of mothers and their children. As reported in that work: The sample comes from fewer than 10 healthy Caucasian donors: mothers and children.

The gene calls are TRBV7-3 and TRBJ1-1; 9 bases fit TRBD1. The sample was blood. The sequence was obtained from a middle-aged woman in good health. The CDR3 loop is CASSNGHGGTGGAGTEAFF. As DNA, the CDR3 is TGTGCCAGCAGCAACGGCCATGGGGGAACAGGGGGCGCGGGCACTGAAGCTTTCTTT.